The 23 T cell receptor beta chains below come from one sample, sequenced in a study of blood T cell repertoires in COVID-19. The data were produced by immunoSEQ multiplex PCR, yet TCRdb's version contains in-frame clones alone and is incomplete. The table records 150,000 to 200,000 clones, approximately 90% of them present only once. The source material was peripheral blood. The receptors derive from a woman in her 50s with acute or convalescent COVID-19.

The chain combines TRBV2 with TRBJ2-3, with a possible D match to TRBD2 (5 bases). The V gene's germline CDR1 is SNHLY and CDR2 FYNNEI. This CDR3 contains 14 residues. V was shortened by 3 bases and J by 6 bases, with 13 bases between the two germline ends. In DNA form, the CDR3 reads TGTGCCAGCAGTGATAGGCAGGAGGAGGATACGCAGTATTTT. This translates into CASSDRQEEDTQYF.

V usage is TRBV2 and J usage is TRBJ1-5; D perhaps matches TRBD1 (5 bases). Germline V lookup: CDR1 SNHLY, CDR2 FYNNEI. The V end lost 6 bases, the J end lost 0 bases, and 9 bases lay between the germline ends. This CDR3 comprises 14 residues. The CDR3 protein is CASRTENSNQPQHF. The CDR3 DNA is TGTGCCAGCAGGACAGAGAATAGCAATCAGCCCCAGCATTTT.

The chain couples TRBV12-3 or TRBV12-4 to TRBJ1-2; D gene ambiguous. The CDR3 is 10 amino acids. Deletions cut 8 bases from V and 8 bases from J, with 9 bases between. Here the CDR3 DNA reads TGTGCCAGCGGGCTGGGCGGCTACACCTTC. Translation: CASGLGGYTF.

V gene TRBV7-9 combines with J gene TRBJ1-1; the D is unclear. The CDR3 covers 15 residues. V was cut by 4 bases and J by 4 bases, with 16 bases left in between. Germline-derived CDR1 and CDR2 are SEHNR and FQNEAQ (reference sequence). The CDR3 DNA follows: TGTGCCAGCAGCTCCCTGACGGGGAAGGTCACTGAAGCTTTCTTT. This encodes CASSSLTGKVTEAFF.

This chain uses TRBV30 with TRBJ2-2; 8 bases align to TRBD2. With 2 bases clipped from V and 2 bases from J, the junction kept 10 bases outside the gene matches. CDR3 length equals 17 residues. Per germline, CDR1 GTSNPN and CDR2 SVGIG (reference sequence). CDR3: CAWSRWGRGANTGELFF. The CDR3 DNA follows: TGTGCCTGGAGTCGGTGGGGGCGGGGGGCCAACACCGGGGAGCTGTTTTTT.

CDR3 sequence reads: CASSLYASYPGANVLTF. In DNA form, the CDR3 reads TGTGCCAGCAGCTTGTACGCTAGTTACCCTGGGGCCAACGTCCTGACTTTC. The V gene is TRBV5-4, the J gene TRBJ2-6; no definite D call. This CDR3 is 17 amino acids long. Trimming removed 1 base at V and 2 bases at J, with 13 bases between. The V gene's germline CDR1 is SGHNT and CDR2 YYREEE (reference sequence).

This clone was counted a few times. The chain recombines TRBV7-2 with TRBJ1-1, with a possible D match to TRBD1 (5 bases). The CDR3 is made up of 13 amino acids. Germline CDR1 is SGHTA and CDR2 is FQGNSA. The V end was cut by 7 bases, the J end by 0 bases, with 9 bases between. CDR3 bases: TGTGCCAGCATGGGGCAGATGAACACTGAAGCTTTCTTT. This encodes CASMGQMNTEAFF. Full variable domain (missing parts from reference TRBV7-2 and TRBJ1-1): GAGVSQSPSNKVTEKGKDVELRCDPISGHTALYWYRQSLGQGLEFLIYFQGNSAPDKSGLPSDRFSAERTGGSVSTLTIQRTQQEDSAVYLCASMGQMNTEAFFGQGTRLTVV.

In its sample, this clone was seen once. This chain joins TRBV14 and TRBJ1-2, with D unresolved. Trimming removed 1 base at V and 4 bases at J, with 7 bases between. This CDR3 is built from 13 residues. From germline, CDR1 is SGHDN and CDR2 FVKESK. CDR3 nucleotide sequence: TGTGCCAGCAGCCAAGGCCAGGCCTATGGCTACACCTTC. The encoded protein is CASSQGQAYGYTF.

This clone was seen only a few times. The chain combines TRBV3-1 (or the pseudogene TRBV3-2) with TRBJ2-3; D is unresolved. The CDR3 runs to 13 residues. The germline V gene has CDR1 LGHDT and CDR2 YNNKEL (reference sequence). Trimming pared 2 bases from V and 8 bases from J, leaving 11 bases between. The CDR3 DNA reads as TGTGCCAGCAGCCAACCCTTAACTCGTACGCAGTATTTT. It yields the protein CASSQPLTRTQYF.

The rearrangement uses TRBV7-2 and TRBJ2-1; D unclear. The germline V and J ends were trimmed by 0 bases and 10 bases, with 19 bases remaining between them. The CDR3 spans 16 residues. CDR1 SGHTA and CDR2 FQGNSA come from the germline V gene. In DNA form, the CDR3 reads TGTGCCAGCAGCTTAGCGATCCGTGGGCTTCCATCCGAGCAGTTCTTC. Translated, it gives CASSLAIRGLPSEQFF.

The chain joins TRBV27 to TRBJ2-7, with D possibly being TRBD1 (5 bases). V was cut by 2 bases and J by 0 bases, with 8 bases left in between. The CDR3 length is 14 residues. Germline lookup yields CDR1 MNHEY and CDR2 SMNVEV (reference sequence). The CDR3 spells CASSLRQTSYEQYF. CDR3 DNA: TGTGCCAGCAGTTTACGACAGACCTCCTACGAGCAGTACTTC.

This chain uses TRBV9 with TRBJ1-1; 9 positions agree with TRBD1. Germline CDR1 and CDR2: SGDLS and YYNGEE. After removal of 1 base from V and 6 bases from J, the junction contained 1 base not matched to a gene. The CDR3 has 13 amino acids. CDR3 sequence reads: CASSVRQGAEAFF. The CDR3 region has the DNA TGTGCCAGCAGCGTACGACAGGGGGCTGAAGCTTTCTTT.

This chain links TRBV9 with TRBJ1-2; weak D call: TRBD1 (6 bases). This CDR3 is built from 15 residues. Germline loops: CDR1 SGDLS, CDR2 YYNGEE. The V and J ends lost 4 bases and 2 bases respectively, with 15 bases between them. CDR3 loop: CASSPPGTSNYGYTF. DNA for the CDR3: TGTGCCAGCAGCCCACCCGGGACATCAAACTATGGCTACACCTTC. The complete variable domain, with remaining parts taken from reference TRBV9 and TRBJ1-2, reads DSGVTQTPKHLITATGQRVTLRCSPRSGDLSVYWYQQSLDQGLQFLIQYYNGEERAKGNILERFSAQQFPDLHSELNLSSLELGDSALYFCASSPPGTSNYGYTFGSGTRLTVV.

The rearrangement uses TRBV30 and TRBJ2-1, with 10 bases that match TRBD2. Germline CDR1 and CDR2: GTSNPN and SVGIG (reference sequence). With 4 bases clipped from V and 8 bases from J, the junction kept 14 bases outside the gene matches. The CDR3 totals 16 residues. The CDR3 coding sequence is TGTGCCTGGACTCCTGCAGGGGGACTAGCGTCTTATGAGCAGTTCTTC. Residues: CAWTPAGGLASYEQFF.

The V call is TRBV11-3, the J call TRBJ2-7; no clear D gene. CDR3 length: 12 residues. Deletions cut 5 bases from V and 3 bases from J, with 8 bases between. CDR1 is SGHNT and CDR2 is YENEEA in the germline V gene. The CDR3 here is CASSRRSYEQYF. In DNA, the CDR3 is TGTGCCAGCAGCCGACGGAGCTACGAGCAGTACTTC.

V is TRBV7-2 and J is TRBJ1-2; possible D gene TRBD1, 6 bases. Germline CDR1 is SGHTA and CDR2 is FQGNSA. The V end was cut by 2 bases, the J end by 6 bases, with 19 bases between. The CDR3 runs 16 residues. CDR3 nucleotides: TGTGCCAGCAGCTTACAGGGGCCGAAGGGAGCCCATGGCTACACCTTC. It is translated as CASSLQGPKGAHGYTF.

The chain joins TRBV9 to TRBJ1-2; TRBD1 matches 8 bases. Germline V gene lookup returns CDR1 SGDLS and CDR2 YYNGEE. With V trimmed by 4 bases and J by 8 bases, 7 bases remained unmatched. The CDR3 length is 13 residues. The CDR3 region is CASSPRTGQGYTF. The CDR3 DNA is TGTGCCAGCAGCCCCCGGACAGGGCAAGGCTACACCTTC.

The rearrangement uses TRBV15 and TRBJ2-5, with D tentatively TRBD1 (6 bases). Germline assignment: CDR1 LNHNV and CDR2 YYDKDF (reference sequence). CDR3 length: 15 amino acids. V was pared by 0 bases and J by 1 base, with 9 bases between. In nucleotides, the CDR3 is TGTGCCACCAGCAGAGACAGGGGATTCCAAGAGACCCAGTACTTC. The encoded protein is CATSRDRGFQETQYF.

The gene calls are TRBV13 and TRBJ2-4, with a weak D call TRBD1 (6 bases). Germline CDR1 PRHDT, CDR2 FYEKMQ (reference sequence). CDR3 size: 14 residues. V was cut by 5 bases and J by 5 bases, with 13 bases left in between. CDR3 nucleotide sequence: TGTGCCAGCAGCCAGGGGACACAGCAAAACATTCAGTACTTC. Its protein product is CASSQGTQQNIQYF.

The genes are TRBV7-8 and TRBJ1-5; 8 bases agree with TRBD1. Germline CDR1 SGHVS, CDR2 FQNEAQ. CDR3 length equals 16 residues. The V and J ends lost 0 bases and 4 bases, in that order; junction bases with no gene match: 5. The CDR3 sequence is CASSLADREWNQPQHF. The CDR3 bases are TGTGCCAGCAGCTTAGCGGACAGGGAGTGGAATCAGCCCCAGCATTTT.

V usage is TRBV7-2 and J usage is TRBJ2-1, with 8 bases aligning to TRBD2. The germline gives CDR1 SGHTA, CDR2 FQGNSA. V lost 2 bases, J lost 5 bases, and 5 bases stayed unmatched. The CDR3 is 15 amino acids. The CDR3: CASSLQASGHNEQFF. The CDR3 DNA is TGTGCCAGCAGCTTACAGGCTAGCGGGCACAATGAGCAGTTCTTC.

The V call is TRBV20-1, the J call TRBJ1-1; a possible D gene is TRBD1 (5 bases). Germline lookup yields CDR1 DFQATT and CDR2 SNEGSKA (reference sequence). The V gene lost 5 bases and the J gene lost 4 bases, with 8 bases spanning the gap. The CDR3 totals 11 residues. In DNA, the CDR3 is TGCAGTGCTGGGGGGGGCACTGAAGCTTTCTTT. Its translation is CSAGGGTEAFF.

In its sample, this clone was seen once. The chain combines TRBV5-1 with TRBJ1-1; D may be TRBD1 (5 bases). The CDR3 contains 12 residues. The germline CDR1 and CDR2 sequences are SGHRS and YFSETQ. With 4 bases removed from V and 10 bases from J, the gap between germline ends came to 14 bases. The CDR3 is CASSPGGRGAFF. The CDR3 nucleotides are TGCGCCAGCAGCCCCGGGGGACGGGGAGCTTTCTTT.